This T cell receptor (beta chain) was retrieved from a study of graft-versus-host responses after intestinal transplantation (dated by TCRdb to about 2021). Looking at the study overall: Multivisceral, liver-intestinal, or isolated intestinal transplants were received by the recipients. All recipients received anti-thymocyte globulin induction followed by maintenance tacrolimus and steroids for around 3 years. After intestinal transplantation, graft-versus-host and host-versus-graft alloreactive T cell clones in the graft, circulation and bone marrow were tracked using bulk TCR-beta CDR3 sequencing. Alloreactive clones were identified by sequencing pre-transplant mixed lymphocyte reaction products and comparing them with unstimulated pre-transplant donor and recipient T cells. The cohort enrolled about two dozen intestinal transplant recipients including one retransplant, and 3 patients lacking pretransplant specimens were excluded. A peak of at least 4% donor T cells among recipient peripheral blood mononuclear cells was the definition used for donor T cell macrochimerism. Samples from a few later patients were sequenced in-house on an Illumina MiSeq with MiXCR processing rather than by the commercial service. The study at large found these results: Early after transplant, peak levels of circulating GvH clones were found to be associated with declines in HvG clones. Patients with donor T cell macrochimerism had high GvH to HvG T cell clonal ratios in their allografts. The relatively low number and heterogeneity of intestinal transplant patients limited the conclusions. GvH clones were found in recipient bone marrow, and some of the GvH clones appeared earlier in ileal mucosa or blood, which is consistent with an intestinal mucosal origin.

A distance of 9 bases separates the germline ends of V and J, which lose 3 bases and 0 bases respectively. The CDR3, cysteine through phenylalanine, is 15 amino acids long. The kept DNA is CDR3 alone, 45 bases in frame from the first base. Reading the germline V gene (reference sequence) gives CDR1 LNHDA and CDR2 SQIVND. This specimen's time point label, per the study, means: cells obtained before transplantation from donor or recipient. CD3+CD4+ and CD3+CD8+ populations were FACS-sorted from unstimulated pre-transplant donor and recipient cells taken from spleen or lymph nodes. This clone was observed a single time. Its specific antigen is unknown. No quality values exist for individual bases; no much larger clone is one base distant. Preparation of the library involved the immunoSEQ multiplex PCR assay. For most patients, genomic DNA was isolated with the Qiagen DNeasy Blood and Tissue Kit and shipped frozen to Adaptive Biotechnologies for TCR sequencing. Adaptive Biotechnologies carried out high-throughput TCR-beta CDR3 sequencing of genomic DNA for most patients. On the authors' methods: Adaptive's ImmunoSEQ software supplied the TCR sequencing data for 18 patients, while MiXCR and VDJtools were used to process a few other patients. To correct CD4 versus CD8 sorting errors, any sequence found in both subsets at a frequency ratio below 5:1 was removed. CDR3 nucleotide sequences shared by donor and recipient were removed because the origin of these sequences could not be assigned. To be classed as alloreactive, a clone needed at least 2-fold expansion over unstimulated cells and a minimum CFSE-low frequency of 0.002% (template counts) or 0.001% (read counts). Clones detected in sequenced pre-transplant spleen, lymph node, or MLR CFSE-low populations of the donor or recipient were defined as mappable. Cumulative frequency of alloreactive clones was calculated as a percentage of all sequences weighted by copy number. Held by TCRdb, this immuneACCESS table contains in-frame sequences only and omits some clones. Under half of the omission traces to an unresolved V gene where checked; the cause of the rest is unknown. The D gene and trimming were derived from the DNA, and the V and J assignments and clone size from that table. Present in this sample are 90,000 to 120,000 clones, around 90% of which were seen just once. Over 0.6% of the sample is taken by the ten largest.

Sequenced material: unstimulated CD4+ T cells sorted from spleen or lymph node cells, taken before transplant. The sequence is built from TRBV19 and TRBJ2-1, with no reliable assignment of the D segment. The clonotype was recovered from a human donor who was the organ donor for an intestinal transplant. The DNA sequence is given as TGTGCCAGTAGTATGTCCGCAGACTCCTACAATGAGCAGTTCTTC. It specifies CASSMSADSYNEQFF.